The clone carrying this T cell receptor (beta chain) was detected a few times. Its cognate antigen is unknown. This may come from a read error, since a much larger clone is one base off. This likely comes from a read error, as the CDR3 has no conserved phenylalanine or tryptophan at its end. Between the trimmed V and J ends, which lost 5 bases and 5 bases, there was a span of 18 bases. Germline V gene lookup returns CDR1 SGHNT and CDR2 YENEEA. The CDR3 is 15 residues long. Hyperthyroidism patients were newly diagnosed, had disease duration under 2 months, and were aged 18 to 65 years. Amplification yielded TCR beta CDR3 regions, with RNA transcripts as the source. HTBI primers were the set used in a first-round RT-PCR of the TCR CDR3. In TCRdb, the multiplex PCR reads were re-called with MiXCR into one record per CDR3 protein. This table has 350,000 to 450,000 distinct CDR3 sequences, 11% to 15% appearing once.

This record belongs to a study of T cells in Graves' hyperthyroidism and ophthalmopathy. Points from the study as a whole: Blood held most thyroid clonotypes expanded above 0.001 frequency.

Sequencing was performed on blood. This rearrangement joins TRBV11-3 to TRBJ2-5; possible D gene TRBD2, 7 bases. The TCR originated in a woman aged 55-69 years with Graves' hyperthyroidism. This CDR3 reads CASSLTGRGRETQYI. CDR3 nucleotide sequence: TGTGCCAGCAGCCTAACGGGGCGGGGGCGGGAGACCCAGTACATC.